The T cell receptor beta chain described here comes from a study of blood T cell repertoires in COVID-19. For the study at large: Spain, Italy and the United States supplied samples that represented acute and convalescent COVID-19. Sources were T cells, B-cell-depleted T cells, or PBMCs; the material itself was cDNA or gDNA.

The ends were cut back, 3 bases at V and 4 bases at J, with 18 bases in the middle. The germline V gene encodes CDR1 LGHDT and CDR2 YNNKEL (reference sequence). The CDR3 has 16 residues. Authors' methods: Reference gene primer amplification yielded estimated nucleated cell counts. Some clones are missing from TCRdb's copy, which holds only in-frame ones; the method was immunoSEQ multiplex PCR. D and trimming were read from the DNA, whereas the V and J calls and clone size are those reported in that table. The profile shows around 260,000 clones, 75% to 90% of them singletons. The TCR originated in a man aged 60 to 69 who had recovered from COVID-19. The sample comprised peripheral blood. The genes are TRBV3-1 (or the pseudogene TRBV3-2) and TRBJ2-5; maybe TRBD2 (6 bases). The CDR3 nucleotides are TGTGCCAGCAGCCACCGCATCGGGGGAAGGATAGAGACCCAGTACTTC. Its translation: CASSHRIGGRIETQYF.